Listed here are 4 T cell receptor beta chains from one sample, sequenced in a study of neurological immune-mediated disorders. One entry per CDR3 protein, called by TCRdb with MiXCR from the 5' RACE reads. The table records tens of thousands of distinct CDR3 sequences, roughly an eighth of them present only once. Time point of the sample: longitudinal time-point 1 (baseline). Sequencing used PBMCs. The source is a female donor with HTLV-1-associated myelopathy (HAM/TSP).

This clonotype has ten or more counts. The V gene is TRBV5-1, the J gene TRBJ2-1; no reliable D call. The germline V and J ends were trimmed by 0 bases and 0 bases, with 10 bases remaining between them. CDR1 and CDR2 (germline): SGHRS, YFSETQ. CDR3 length equals 16 residues. CDR3 in amino acids: CASSLVVRSSYNEQFF. CDR3 nucleotide sequence: TGCGCCAGCAGCTTGGTGGTGCGTAGCTCCTACAATGAGCAGTTCTTC.

This clonotype was observed many times. Here the CDR3 reads CASSSRDRGLYEQYF. In DNA, the CDR3 is TGTGCCAGCAGCTCCCGGGACAGGGGTTTGTACGAGCAGTACTTC. J is TRBJ2-7 and V is TRBV7-9; TRBD1 matches 10 bases. Germline V gene data show CDR1 as SEHNR and CDR2 as FQNEAQ (reference sequence). With V trimmed by 4 bases and J by 4 bases, 7 bases remained unmatched. The CDR3 is 15 amino acids.

Details on this clonotype: A much larger clone differs by one base, so this may be a read error. The rearrangement links TRBV7-2 to TRBJ2-7; D assignment may be TRBD1 or TRBD2 (5 bases each). The CDR3 is 15 amino acids. Germline-derived CDR1 and CDR2 are SGHTA and FQGNSA. Trimming took off 0 bases at V and 0 bases at J, with 9 bases between the two ends. In DNA form, the CDR3 reads TGTGCCAGCAGCTTAGCGGGGGAAACCTCCTACGAGCAGTACTTC. Its translation is CASSLAGETSYEQYF.

The chain has TRBV20-1 and TRBJ2-3; D uncertain. The CDR3 has 12 amino acids. CDR1 is DFQATT and CDR2 is SNEGSKA in the germline V gene (reference sequence). The CDR3: CWPEDDTDTQYF. In nucleotides, the CDR3 is TGCTGGCCAGAGGACGACACAGATACGCAGTATTTT.